The rows below give T cell receptor beta chains drawn from one sample of a study of blood T cell repertoires in COVID-19. Measured with immunoSEQ multiplex PCR; TCRdb has only the in-frame clones, and not every one. The table has some 430,000 clones, roughly 88% seen once. The sample was PBMCs or T cells enriched from blood (not recorded which). The receptors were gathered from a man aged 18-30 years who had recovered from COVID-19. The CDR3 runs from the conserved cysteine through the conserved F or W. Each record gives: CDR3 length, J gene, V gene, CDR3 protein.

13,TRBJ1-2,TRBV12-3/TRBV12-4,CASQDREGYGYTF
15,TRBJ1-6,TRBV7-9,CASSLSGQGNSPLHF
16,TRBJ2-1,TRBV10-1,CASSEDPAGPGNEQFF
12,TRBJ2-7,TRBV19,CASSMDRDEQYF
15,TRBJ1-1,TRBV19,CASSLPQGLSAEAFF
15,TRBJ1-2,TRBV21-1,CASSKKIGAHYGYTF
16,TRBJ1-5,TRBV4-1,CASSRPGVLSNQPQHF
17,TRBJ2-1,TRBV4-2,CASSQVPTSDFFNEQFF
14,TRBJ2-2,TRBV6-5,CATSGQRNTGELFF
12,TRBJ2-3,TRBV29-1,CSVGGGTDTQYF
14,TRBJ1-6,TRBV11-1,CASSRTGNNSPLHF
12,TRBJ2-5,TRBV2,CASNREEETQYF
17,TRBJ2-7,TRBV10-3,CAISNGRTGATPYEQYF
14,TRBJ2-2,TRBV5-1,CASSFSTDTGELFF
12,TRBJ2-1,TRBV7-3,CASSLRVGEQFF
11,TRBJ2-1,TRBV20-1,CSARVSNEQFF
14,TRBJ1-1,TRBV27,CASSPRQEYTEAFF
18,TRBJ2-3,TRBV7-8,CASSAQVGSGGPSDTQYF
16,TRBJ1-1,TRBV5-4,CASSPGGGALGTEAFF
14,TRBJ1-2,TRBV27,CASSNDRGGYGYTF
16,TRBJ1-4,TRBV30,CAWSVLLGTGNEKLFF
17,TRBJ2-3,TRBV7-2,CASSPPSSLSFGDTQYF
14,TRBJ1-1,TRBV7-8,CASSQQGARTEAFF
15,TRBJ2-5,TRBV5-5,CASSLRGDRQETQYF
13,TRBJ2-7,TRBV29-1,CSVQGNSRDEQYF
15,TRBJ1-3,TRBV5-5,CASSFVGVTGNTIYF
14,TRBJ1-6,TRBV2,CASSPGQGNSPLHF
14,TRBJ1-4,TRBV28,CASSGGGVGEKLFF
19,TRBJ1-4,TRBV21-1,CASSTIGGSGTNGFLELFF